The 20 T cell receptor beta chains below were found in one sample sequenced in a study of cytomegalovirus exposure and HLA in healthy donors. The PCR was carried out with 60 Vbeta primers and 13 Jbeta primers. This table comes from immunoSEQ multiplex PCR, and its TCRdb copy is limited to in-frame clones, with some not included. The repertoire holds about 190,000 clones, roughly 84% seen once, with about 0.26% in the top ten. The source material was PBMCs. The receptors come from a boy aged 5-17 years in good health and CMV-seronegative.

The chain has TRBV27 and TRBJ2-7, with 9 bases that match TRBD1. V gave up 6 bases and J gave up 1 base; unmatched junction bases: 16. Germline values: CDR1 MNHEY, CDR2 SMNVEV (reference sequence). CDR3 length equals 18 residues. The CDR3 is CASSPVPRDRVRSYEQYF. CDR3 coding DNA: TGTGCCAGCAGCCCCGTCCCCCGGGACAGGGTTCGTTCCTACGAGCAGTACTTC.

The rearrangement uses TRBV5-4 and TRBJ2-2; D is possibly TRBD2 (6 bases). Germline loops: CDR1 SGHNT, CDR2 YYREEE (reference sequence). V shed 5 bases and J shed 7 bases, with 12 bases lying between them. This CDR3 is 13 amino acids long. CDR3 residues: CASSHGGNGELFF. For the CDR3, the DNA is TGTGCCAGCAGTCACGGGGGAAACGGGGAGCTGTTTTTT.

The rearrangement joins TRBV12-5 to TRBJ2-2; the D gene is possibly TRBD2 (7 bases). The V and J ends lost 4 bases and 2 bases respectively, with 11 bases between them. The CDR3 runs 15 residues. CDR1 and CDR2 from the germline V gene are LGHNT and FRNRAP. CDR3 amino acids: CASGSGGPNTGELFF. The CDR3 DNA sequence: TGTGCTAGTGGTTCCGGGGGGCCTAACACCGGGGAGCTGTTTTTT.

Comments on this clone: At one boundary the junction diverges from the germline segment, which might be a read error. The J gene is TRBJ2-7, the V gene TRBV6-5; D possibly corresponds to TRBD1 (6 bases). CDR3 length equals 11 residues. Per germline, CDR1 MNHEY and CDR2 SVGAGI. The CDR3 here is CASSYPGGEHF. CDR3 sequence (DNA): TGTGCCAGCAGTTATCCTGGGGGCGAGCACTTC.

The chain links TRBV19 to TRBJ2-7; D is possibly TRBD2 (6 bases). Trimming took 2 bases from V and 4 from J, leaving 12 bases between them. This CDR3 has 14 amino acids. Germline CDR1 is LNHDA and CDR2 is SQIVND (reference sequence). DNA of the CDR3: TGTGCCAGTAGTATAACGGGGGAGCTTTACGAGCAGTACTTC. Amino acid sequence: CASSITGELYEQYF.

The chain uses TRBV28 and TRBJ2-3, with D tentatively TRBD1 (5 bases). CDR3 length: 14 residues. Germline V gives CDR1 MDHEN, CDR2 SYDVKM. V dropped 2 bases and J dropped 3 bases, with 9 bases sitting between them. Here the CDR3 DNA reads TGTGCCAGCAGTTTACTCCCAGGGACAGATACGCAGTATTTT. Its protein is CASSLLPGTDTQYF.

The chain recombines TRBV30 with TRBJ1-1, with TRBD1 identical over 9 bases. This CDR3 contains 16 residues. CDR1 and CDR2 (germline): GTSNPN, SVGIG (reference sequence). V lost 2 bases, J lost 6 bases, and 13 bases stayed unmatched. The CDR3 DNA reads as TGTGCCTGGAGTAAGGGGGCCGGGACAGGGTTATCTGAAGCTTTCTTT. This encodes CAWSKGAGTGLSEAFF.

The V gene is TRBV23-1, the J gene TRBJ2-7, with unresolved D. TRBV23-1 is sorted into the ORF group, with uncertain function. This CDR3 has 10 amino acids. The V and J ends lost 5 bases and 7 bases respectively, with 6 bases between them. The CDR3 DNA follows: TGCGCCAGCAGTTCACAAGAGCAGTACTTC. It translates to CASSSQEQYF.

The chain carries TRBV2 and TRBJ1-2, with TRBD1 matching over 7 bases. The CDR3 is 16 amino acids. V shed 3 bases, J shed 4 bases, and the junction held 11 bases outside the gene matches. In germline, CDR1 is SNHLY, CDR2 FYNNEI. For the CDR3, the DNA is TGTGCCAGCAGTGATAGGGGGCAGGAATGGCCCTATGGCTACACCTTC. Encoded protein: CASSDRGQEWPYGYTF.

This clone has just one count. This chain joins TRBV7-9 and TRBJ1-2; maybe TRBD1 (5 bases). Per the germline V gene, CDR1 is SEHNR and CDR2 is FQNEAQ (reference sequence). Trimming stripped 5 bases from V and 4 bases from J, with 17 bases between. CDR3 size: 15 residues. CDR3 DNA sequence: TGTGCCAGCAGCCCGGTAGGGACTCTCTCCTATGGCTACACCTTC. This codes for CASSPVGTLSYGYTF.

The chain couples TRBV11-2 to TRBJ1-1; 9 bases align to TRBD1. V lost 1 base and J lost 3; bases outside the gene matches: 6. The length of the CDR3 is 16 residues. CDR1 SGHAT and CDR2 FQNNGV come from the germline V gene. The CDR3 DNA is TGTGCCAGCAGCTTAGGACACAGGGGGCAGGACACTGAAGCTTTCTTT. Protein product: CASSLGHRGQDTEAFF. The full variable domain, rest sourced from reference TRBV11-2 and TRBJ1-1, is EAGVAQSPRYKIIEKRQSVAFWCNPISGHATLYWYQQILGQGPKLLIQFQNNGVVDDSQLPKDRFSAERLKGVDSTLKIQPAKLEDSAVYLCASSLGHRGQDTEAFFGQGTRLTVV.

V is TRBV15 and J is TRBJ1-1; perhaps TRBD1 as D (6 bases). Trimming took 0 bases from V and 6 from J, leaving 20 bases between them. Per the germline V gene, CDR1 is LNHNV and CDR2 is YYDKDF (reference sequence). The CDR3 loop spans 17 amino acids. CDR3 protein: CATSRDIRGGVNPEAFF. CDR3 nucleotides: TGTGCCACCAGCAGAGATATACGGGGGGGCGTGAATCCTGAAGCTTTCTTT.

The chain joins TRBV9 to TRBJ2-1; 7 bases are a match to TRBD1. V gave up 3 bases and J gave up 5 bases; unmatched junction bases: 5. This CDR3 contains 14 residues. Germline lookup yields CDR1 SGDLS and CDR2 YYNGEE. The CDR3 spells CASSAGTENNEQFF. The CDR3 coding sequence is TGTGCCAGCAGCGCCGGGACAGAGAACAATGAGCAGTTCTTC.

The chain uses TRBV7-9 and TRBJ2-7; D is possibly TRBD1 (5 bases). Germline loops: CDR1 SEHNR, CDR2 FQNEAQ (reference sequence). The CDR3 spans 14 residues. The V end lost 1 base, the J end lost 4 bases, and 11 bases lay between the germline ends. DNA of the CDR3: TGTGCCAGCAGCTTAGGGGGCTGGTCGTACGAGCAGTACTTC. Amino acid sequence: CASSLGGWSYEQYF.

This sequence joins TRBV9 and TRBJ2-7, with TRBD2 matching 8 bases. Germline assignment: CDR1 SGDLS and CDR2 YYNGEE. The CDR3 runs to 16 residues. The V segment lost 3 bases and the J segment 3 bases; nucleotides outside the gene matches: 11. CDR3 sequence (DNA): TGTGCCAGCAGCGCCTTCCCGAGCGGGAGTGTCTACGAGCAGTACTTC. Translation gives CASSAFPSGSVYEQYF.

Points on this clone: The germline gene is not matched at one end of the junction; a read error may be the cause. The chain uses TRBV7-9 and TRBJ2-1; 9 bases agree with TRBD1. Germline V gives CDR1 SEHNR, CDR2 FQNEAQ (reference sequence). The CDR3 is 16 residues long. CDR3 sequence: CSSSKLGQGAYNEQFF. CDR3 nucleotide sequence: TGTTCCAGCAGCAAACTGGGACAGGGAGCCTACAATGAGCAGTTCTTC.

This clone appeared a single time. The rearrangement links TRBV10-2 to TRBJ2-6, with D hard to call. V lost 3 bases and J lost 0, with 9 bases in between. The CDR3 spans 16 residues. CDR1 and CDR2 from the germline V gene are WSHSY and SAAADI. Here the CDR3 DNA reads TGCGCCAGCAGTGATTATCGGTTCTCTGGGGCCAACGTCCTGACTTTC. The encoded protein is CASSDYRFSGANVLTF.

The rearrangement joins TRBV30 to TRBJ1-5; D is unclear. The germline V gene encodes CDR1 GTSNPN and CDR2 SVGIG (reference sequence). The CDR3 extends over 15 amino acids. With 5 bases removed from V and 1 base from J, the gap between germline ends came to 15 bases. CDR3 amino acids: CAWEASPGSNQPQHF. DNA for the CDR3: TGTGCCTGGGAGGCTTCACCGGGGAGCAATCAGCCCCAGCATTTT. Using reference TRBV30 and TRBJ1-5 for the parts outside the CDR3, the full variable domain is SQTIHQWPATLVQPVGSPLSLECTVEGTSNPNLYWYRQAAGRGLQLLFYSVGIGQISSEVPQNLSASRPQDRQFILSSKKLLLSDSGFYLCAWEASPGSNQPQHFGDGTRLSIL.

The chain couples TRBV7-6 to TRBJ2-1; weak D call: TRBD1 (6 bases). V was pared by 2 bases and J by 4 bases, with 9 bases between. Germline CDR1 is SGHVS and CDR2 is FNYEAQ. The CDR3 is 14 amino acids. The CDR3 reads CASSLNRVYNEQFF. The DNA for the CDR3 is TGTGCCAGCAGCTTAAACAGGGTTTACAATGAGCAGTTCTTC.

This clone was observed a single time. The CDR3 DNA is TGTGCCAGCAGCACCACCGGGACAGGGGGCTACGAGCAGTACTTC. Translated, it gives CASSTTGTGGYEQYF. V and J are TRBV9 and TRBJ2-7; 11 bases are a match to TRBD1. V lost 4 bases, J lost 3 bases, and 6 bases stayed unmatched. Germline-derived CDR1 and CDR2 are SGDLS and YYNGEE. This CDR3 contains 15 residues.